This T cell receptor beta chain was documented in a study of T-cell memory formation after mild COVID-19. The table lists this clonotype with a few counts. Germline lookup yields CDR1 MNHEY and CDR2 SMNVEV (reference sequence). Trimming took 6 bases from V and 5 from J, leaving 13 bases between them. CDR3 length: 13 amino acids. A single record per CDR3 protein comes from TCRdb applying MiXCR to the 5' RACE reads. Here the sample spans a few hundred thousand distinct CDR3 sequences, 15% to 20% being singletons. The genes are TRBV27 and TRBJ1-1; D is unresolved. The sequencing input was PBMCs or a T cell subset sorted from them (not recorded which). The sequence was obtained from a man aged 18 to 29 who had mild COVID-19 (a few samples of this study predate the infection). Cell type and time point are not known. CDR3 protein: CASSQGLGTEAFF. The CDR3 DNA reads TGTGCCAGCAGCCAAGGGCTTGGGACTGAAGCTTTCTTT.